This TCR beta chain emerged from a study of cytomegalovirus exposure and HLA in healthy donors. Study as a whole: Roughly 80 million unique TCRs from HLA-typed donors were held in an early data release. General study points: Most of the CMV-associated TCR beta chains (in a later analysis) appeared to be HLA-restricted. Differences between HLA loci emerged in a later analysis of TCR association rates, with DRB1 most and HLA-C fewest. Several top significant clusters appeared, in a later analysis, to be linked to common viral pathogens.

From germline, CDR1 is SGHTS and CDR2 YDEGEE. The V end lost 3 bases, the J end lost 0 bases, and 7 bases lay between the germline ends. This CDR3 has 14 amino acids. This clone was recorded at least ten times. Its antigen is unknown. Both 60 Vbeta primers and 13 Jbeta primers went into the PCR. The data were produced by immunoSEQ multiplex PCR, yet TCRdb's version contains in-frame clones alone and is incomplete. The sample yields about 110,000 clones, around 76% seen once. The sequenced sample was PBMCs. The sequence derives from a woman aged 50 to 60 in good health and CMV-seropositive. The chain links TRBV5-8 to TRBJ1-3; the D is unclear. CDR3 in amino acids: CASSWSASGNTIYF. The CDR3 coding sequence is TGTGCCAGCAGCTGGAGCGCCTCTGGAAACACCATATATTTT. Full variable domain (rest looked up from reference TRBV5-8 and TRBJ1-3): EAGVTQSPTHLIKTRGQQATLRCSPISGHTSVYWYQQALGLGLQFLLWYDEGEERNRGNFPPRFSGRQFPNYSSELNVNALELEDSALYLCASSWSASGNTIYFGEGSWLTVV.